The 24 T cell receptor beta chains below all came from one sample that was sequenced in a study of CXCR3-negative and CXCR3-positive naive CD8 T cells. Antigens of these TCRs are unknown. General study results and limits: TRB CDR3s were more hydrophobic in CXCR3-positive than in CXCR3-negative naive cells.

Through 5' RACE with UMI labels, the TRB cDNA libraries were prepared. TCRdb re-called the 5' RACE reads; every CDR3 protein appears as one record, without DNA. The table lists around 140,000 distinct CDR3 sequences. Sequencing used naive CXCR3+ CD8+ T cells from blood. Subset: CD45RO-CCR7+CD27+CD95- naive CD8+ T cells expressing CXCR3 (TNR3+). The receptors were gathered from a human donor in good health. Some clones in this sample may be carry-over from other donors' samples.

The CDR3 loop is CASSYSLGLAGGGEQFF. The chain couples TRBV6-6 to TRBJ2-1; the TCRdb call, TRBD2, lacks DNA for checking. Germline loops: CDR1 MNHNY, CDR2 SVGAGI (reference sequence). The CDR3 runs 17 residues.

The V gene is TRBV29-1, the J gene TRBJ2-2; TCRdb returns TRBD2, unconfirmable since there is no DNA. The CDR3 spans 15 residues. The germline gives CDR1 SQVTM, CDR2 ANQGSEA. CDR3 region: CSVKLAGGLTGELFF.

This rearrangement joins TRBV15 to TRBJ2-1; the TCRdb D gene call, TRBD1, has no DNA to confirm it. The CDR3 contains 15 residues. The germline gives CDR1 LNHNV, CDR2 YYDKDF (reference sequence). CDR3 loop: CATSGPVSSYNEQFF.

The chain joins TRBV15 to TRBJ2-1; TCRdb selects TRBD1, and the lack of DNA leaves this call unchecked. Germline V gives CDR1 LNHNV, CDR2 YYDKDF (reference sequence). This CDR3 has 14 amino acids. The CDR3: CATSSGTGDNEQFF.

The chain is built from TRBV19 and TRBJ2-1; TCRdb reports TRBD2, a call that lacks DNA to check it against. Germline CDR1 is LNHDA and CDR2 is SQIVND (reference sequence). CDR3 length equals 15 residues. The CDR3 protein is CASSIGLAGRNEQFF.

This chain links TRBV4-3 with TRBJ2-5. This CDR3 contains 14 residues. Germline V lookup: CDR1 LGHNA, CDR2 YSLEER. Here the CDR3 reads CASSQAQRQETQYF.

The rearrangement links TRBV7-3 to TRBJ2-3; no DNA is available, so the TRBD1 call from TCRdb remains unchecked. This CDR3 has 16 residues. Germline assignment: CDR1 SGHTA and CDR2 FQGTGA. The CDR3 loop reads CASSFRQGAGALTQYF.

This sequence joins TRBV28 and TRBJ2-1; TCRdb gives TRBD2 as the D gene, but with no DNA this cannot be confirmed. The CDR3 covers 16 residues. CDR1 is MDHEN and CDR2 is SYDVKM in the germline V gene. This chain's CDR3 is CASSPGLAGLYNEQFF.

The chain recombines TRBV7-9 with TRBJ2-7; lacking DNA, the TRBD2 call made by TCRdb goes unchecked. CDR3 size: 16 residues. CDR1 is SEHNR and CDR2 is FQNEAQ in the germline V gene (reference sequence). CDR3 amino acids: CASSTQEGTSGWEQYF.

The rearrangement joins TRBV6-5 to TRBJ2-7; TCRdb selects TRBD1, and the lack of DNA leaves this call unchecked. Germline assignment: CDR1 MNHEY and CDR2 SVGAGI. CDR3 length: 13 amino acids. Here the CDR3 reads CASSYGREYEQYF.

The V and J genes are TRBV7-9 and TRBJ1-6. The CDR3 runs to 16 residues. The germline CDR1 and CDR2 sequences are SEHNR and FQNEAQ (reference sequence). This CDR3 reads CASSTGVEWGNSPLHF.

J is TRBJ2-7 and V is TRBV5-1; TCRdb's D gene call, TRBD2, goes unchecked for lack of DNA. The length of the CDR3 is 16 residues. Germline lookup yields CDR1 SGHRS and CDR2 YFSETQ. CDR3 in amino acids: CASSLRPGLAGYEQYF.

This chain's CDR3 is CSVEDGGNPYEQYF. The genes are TRBV29-1 and TRBJ2-7. Germline CDR1 SQVTM, CDR2 ANQGSEA. CDR3 length: 14 amino acids.

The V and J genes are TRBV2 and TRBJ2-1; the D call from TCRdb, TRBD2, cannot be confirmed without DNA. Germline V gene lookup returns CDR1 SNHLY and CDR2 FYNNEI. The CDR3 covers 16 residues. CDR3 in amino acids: CASRQTSGGSYNEQFF.

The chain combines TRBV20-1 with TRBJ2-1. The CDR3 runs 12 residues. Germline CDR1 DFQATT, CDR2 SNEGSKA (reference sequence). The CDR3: CSATQRDPGQFF.

CDR3 loop: CATSREDLNTEAFF. The chain links TRBV15 to TRBJ1-1. The CDR3 covers 14 residues. Looked up from germline, CDR1 is LNHNV and CDR2 is YYDKDF (reference sequence).

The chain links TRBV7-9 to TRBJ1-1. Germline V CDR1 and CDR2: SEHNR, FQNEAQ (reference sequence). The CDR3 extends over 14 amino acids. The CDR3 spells CASSYADLNTEAFF.

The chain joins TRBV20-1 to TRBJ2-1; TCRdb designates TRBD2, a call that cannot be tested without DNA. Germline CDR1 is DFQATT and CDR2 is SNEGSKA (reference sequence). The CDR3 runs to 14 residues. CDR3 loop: CSARDVLMGVEQFF.

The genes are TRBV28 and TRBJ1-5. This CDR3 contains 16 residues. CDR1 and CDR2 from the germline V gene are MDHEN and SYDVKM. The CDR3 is CASIDRRLRSNQPQHF.

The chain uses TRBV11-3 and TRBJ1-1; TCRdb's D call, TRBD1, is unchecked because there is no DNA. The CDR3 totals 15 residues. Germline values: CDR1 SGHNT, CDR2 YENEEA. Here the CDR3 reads CASSLGTGLNTEAFF.

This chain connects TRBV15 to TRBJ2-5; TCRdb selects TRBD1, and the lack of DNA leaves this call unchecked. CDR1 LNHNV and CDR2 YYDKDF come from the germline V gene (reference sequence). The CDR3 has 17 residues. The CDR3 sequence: CATSILGGNTPQETQYF.

The CDR3 reads CSARSLAEYNEQFF. The V and J genes are TRBV20-1 and TRBJ2-1. Germline-derived CDR1 and CDR2 are DFQATT and SNEGSKA (reference sequence). The CDR3 length is 14 residues.

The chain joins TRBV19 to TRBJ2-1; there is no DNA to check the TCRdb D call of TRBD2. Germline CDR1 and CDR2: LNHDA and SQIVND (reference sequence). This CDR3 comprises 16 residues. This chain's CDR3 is CASTHKGPSEYNEQFF.

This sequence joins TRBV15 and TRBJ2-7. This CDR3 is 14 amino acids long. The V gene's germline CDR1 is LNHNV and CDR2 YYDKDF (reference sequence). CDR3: CATSALGQSYEQYF.